The present entry profiles one TCR beta chain with its context. This CDR3 contains 12 residues. Germline CDR1 and CDR2: SGDLS and YYNGEE. This record comes from a study of T cells expressing NK-cell markers. TCRdb reprocessed the 5' RACE reads and stores each CDR3 protein as one record, lacking DNA. The sample features roughly 450,000 distinct CDR3 sequences, with about 1.5% in its top ten. The chain links TRBV9 to TRBJ2-7. The sequencing input was blood T cells: a sorted CD56 or NKG2C T cell subset, CD4+ or CD8+ T cells, or bulk PBMC T cells (not recorded which). The source of this sequence is a woman aged 45-60 years in good health. The CDR3 reads CASSVDLYEQYF.